A single sample is the source of the 19 T cell receptor beta chains below, sequenced in a study of response to subunit inactivated influenza vaccine. In TCRdb, the RT-PCR reads were re-called with MiXCR into one record per CDR3 protein. The sample shows about 480,000 distinct CDR3 sequences, 25% of them seen only once. The sample in question was CD4+ T cells sorted from PBMCs, obtained more than 4 days after vaccination. All receptors derive from a man aged 45-65 years who received an inactivated influenza vaccine.

This clonotype occurred a few times. The rearrangement links TRBV2 to TRBJ2-1; perhaps TRBD1 as D (5 bases). Looked up from germline, CDR1 is SNHLY and CDR2 is FYNNEI. Between the trimmed V and J ends, which lost 6 bases and 6 bases, there was a span of 6 bases. CDR3 length equals 11 residues. The CDR3 sequence is CASRDSNEQFF. The CDR3 nucleotides are TGTGCCAGCAGAGACAGCAATGAGCAGTTCTTC.

The rearrangement links TRBV20-1 to TRBJ2-5; possibly TRBD2 for D (6 bases). Germline V CDR1 and CDR2: DFQATT, SNEGSKA (reference sequence). This CDR3 region has 12 residues. Trimming took off 8 bases at V and 7 bases at J, with 17 bases between the two ends. CDR3 bases: TGCAGTCGACGGGAAAAGGAGGGGACCCAGTACTTC. Translation: CSRREKEGTQYF.

V usage is TRBV29-1 and J usage is TRBJ2-7; unclear D gene. The V gene's germline CDR1 is SQVTM and CDR2 ANQGSEA. The CDR3 loop spans 13 amino acids. The CDR3 DNA reads TGCAGTGTTAAGAAAAGGAACTCCTACGAGCAGTACTTC. This encodes CSVKKRNSYEQYF.

This clonotype was seen at least ten times. The genes are TRBV5-1 and TRBJ2-1, with a tentative D call TRBD1 (5 bases). The V and J ends lost 4 bases and 4 bases respectively, with 9 bases between them. Looked up from germline, CDR1 is SGHRS and CDR2 is YFSETQ. The CDR3 is 13 residues long. Written as DNA, the CDR3 is TGCGCCAGCAGCAACTACAGGTACAATGAGCAGTTCTTC. As protein: CASSNYRYNEQFF.

The rearrangement links TRBV12-3 or TRBV12-4 to TRBJ2-2; D may correspond to TRBD1 or TRBD2 (5 bases each). With 7 bases removed from V and 4 bases from J, the gap between germline ends came to 16 bases. This CDR3 is 15 amino acids long. The CDR3 region is CASILARAGTGELFF. DNA of the CDR3: TGTGCCAGCATCCTCGCCAGGGCGGGCACCGGGGAGCTGTTTTTT.

This clonotype was detected a few times. The chain couples TRBV20-1 to TRBJ2-3; 11 bases match TRBD2. With 6 bases clipped from V and 2 bases from J, the junction kept 4 bases outside the gene matches. The CDR3 is 14 amino acids. The germline CDR1 and CDR2 sequences are DFQATT and SNEGSKA (reference sequence). CDR3 region: CSAPTSGTTDTQYF. Here the CDR3 DNA reads TGCAGTGCCCCGACTAGCGGGACCACAGATACGCAGTATTTT.

The rearrangement joins TRBV3-1 to TRBJ2-2, with 11 bases matching TRBD1. The V gene's germline CDR1 is LGHDT and CDR2 YNNKEL (reference sequence). CDR3 length: 15 residues. J was trimmed by 5 bases and V by 3 bases; bases with no gene match: 2. The CDR3 DNA sequence: TGTGCCAGCAGCCACGGACAGGGGGCGACCGGGGAGCTGTTTTTT. Amino acid sequence: CASSHGQGATGELFF. Together with reference TRBV3-1 and TRBJ2-2, the CDR3 gives the full variable domain: DTAVSQTPKYLVTQMGNDKSIKCEQNLGHDTMYWYKQDSKKFLKIMFSYNNKELIINETVPNRFSPKSPDKAHLNLHINSLELGDSAVYFCASSHGQGATGELFFGEGSRLTVL.

The chain employs TRBV2 and TRBJ2-1; TRBD2 agrees at 13 bases. V was clipped by 7 bases and J by 8 bases; unmatched bases: 14. Germline CDR1 and CDR2: SNHLY and FYNNEI. The CDR3 runs to 17 residues. The CDR3 loop is CASTPMMGTSGNDEQFF. CDR3 DNA: TGTGCCAGCACCCCGATGATGGGGACTAGCGGGAATGATGAGCAGTTCTTC.

This clonotype was recorded a few times. The rearrangement joins TRBV4-1 to TRBJ2-7; TRBD1 might be the D (5 bases). Trimming took off 1 base at V and 3 bases at J, with 10 bases between the two ends. From germline, CDR1 is MGHRA and CDR2 YSYEKL. The CDR3 contains 14 residues. CDR3 sequence reads: CASSQVARGYEQYF. The CDR3 DNA reads TGCGCCAGCAGCCAAGTTGCAAGGGGCTACGAGCAGTACTTC.

This clonotype was seen more than once but under ten times. The chain uses TRBV20-1 and TRBJ2-6; D remains ambiguous. Germline values: CDR1 DFQATT, CDR2 SNEGSKA (reference sequence). The CDR3 totals 15 residues. The germline V and J ends were trimmed by 6 bases and 8 bases, with 20 bases remaining between them. CDR3 region: CSAPGGPGSSNVLTF. The CDR3 DNA reads TGCAGTGCCCCAGGCGGACCCGGGTCTTCCAACGTCCTGACTTTC.

This clonotype was observed a few times. This chain links TRBV24-1 with TRBJ1-5; 9 bases agree with TRBD1. Germline loops: CDR1 KGHDR, CDR2 SFDVKD. V lost 3 bases, J lost 0 bases, and 2 bases stayed unmatched. This CDR3 has 16 amino acids. The CDR3 region has the DNA TGTGCCACCAGTGATGGGGGACAGGGTAGCAATCAGCCCCAGCATTTT. This translates into CATSDGGQGSNQPQHF.

The chain is built from TRBV6-1 and TRBJ2-7, with 11 bases that match TRBD2. The CDR3 runs 15 residues. The germline CDR1 and CDR2 sequences are MNHNS and SASEGT. The V and J ends lost 6 bases and 3 bases, in that order; junction bases with no gene match: 7. CDR3 sequence: CASSGLAGPLYEQYF. DNA for the CDR3: TGTGCCAGCAGCGGACTAGCGGGCCCCCTCTACGAGCAGTACTTC.

Points on this clonotype: An end of the junction differs from the germline gene, which may be a read error. The chain is built from TRBV20-1 and TRBJ2-1, with 14 bases matching TRBD2. The CDR3 loop spans 15 amino acids. Germline V lookup: CDR1 DFQATT, CDR2 SNEGSKA (reference sequence). The CDR3 coding sequence is TGCGGTGCTAGACCCGGGACTAGCGGGAGCCATGAGCAGTTCTTC. Protein product: CGARPGTSGSHEQFF.

The chain recombines TRBV5-1 with TRBJ1-1; 8 bases match TRBD1. Germline V gene lookup returns CDR1 SGHRS and CDR2 YFSETQ. The CDR3 contains 14 residues. Losses at the gene ends were 4 bases for V and 2 bases for J; bases not matched to a gene: 4. The DNA for the CDR3 is TGCGCCAGCAGCGTAGGGACAGGTAACACTGAAGCTTTCTTT. Translating it yields CASSVGTGNTEAFF. The full variable domain, completed using reference TRBV5-1 and TRBJ1-1, is KAGVTQTPRYLIKTRGQQVTLSCSPISGHRSVSWYQQTPGQGLQFLFEYFSETQRNKGNFPGRFSGRQFSNSRSEMNVSTLELGDSALYLCASSVGTGNTEAFFGQGTRLTVV.

The chain links TRBV3-1 to TRBJ2-1; 10 nucleotides agree with TRBD1. Germline lookup yields CDR1 LGHDT and CDR2 YNNKEL (reference sequence). Losses at the gene ends were 4 bases for V and 6 bases for J; bases not matched to a gene: 12. The CDR3 sequence is 17 residues long. This chain's CDR3 is CASSPYPGTGVINEQFF. CDR3 DNA: TGTGCCAGCAGCCCCTACCCAGGGACAGGGGTAATCAATGAGCAGTTCTTC.

The V gene is TRBV7-2, the J gene TRBJ2-7; 7 bases align to TRBD2. The junction had 5 bases not matched to a gene; V was cut back by 4 bases and J by 2 bases. Germline CDR1 and CDR2: SGHTA and FQGNSA. The CDR3 length is 14 residues. The CDR3 is CASSSLANTYEQYF. The CDR3 region has the DNA TGTGCCAGCAGCTCACTAGCGAACACCTACGAGCAGTACTTC.

The chain links TRBV4-3 to TRBJ2-5; the match to TRBD1 covers 8 bases. Germline loops: CDR1 LGHNA, CDR2 YSLEER. The CDR3 sequence is 16 residues long. V dropped 0 bases and J dropped 4; count of bases not matched to a gene: 7. Written as DNA, the CDR3 is TGCGCCAGCAGCCAAGAGACAGGGGTATTTGGAGAGACCCAGTACTTC. Translated: CASSQETGVFGETQYF.

The rearrangement links TRBV18 to TRBJ2-5; 7 nucleotides match TRBD1. The ends lost 2 bases at V and 1 base at J; junction bases unmatched: 10. The CDR3 has 17 residues. From germline, CDR1 is KGHSH and CDR2 LQKENI. CDR3 nucleotide sequence: TGTGCCAGCTCACCAAGGATGTCGCAGGGGGTCCAAGAGACCCAGTACTTC. Its translation: CASSPRMSQGVQETQYF.

This clonotype has only a few counts. The chain couples TRBV12-3 or TRBV12-4 to TRBJ2-1; 11 positions agree with TRBD2. V trimming: 6 bases; J trimming: 3 bases; junction bases outside the gene matches: 7. CDR3 length: 16 amino acids. Here the CDR3 reads CASRALAGGNYNEQFF. CDR3 in DNA: TGTGCCAGCAGGGCCCTAGCGGGGGGCAACTACAATGAGCAGTTCTTC.